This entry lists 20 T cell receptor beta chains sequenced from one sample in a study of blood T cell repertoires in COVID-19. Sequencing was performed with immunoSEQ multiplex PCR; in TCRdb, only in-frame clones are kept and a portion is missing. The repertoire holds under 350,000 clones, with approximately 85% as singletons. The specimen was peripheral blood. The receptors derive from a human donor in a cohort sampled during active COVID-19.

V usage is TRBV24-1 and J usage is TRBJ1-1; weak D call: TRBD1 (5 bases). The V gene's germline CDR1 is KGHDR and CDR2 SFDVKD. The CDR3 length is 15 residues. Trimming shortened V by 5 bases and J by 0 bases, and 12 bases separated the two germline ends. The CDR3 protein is CATSGSGGMNTEAFF. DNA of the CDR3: TGTGCCACCAGTGGATCGGGGGGGATGAACACTGAAGCTTTCTTT.

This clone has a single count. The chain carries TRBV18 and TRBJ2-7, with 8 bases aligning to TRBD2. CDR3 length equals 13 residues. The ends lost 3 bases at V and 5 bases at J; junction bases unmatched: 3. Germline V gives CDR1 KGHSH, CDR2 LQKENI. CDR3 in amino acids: CASSPTSAHEQYF. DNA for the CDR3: TGTGCCAGCTCACCGACTAGCGCACACGAGCAGTACTTC.

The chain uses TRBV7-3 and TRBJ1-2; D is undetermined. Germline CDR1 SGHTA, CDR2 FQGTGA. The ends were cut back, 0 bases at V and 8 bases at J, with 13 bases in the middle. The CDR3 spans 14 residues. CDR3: CASSLTPLPGGYTF. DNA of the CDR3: TGTGCCAGCAGCTTAACACCCCTTCCCGGGGGCTACACCTTC.

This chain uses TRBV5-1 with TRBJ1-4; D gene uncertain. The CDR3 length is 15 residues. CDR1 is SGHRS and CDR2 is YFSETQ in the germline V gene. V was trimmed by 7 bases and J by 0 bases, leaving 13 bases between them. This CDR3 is CASGKGEATNEKLFF. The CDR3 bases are TGCGCCAGCGGCAAAGGAGAGGCAACTAATGAAAAACTGTTTTTT.

This CDR3 is CAWRGGFSNYGYTF. The CDR3, as DNA: TGTGCCTGGAGAGGAGGATTCTCTAACTATGGCTACACCTTC. This chain links TRBV30 with TRBJ1-2, with D uncertain. V was trimmed by 3 bases and J by 0 bases, leaving 11 bases between them. This CDR3 is 14 amino acids long. The V gene's germline CDR1 is GTSNPN and CDR2 SVGIG (reference sequence).

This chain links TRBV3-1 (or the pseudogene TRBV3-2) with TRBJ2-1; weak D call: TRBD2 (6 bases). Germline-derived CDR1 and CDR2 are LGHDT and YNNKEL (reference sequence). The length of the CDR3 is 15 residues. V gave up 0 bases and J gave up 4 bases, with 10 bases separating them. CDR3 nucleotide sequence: TGTGCCAGCAGCCAAGACCAGGGACTTTACAATGAGCAGTTCTTC. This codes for CASSQDQGLYNEQFF.

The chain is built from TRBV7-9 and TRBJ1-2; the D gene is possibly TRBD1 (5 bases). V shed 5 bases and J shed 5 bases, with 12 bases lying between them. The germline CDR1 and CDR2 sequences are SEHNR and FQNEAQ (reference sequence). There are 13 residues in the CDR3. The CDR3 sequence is CASSPQTDYGYTF. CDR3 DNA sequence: TGTGCCAGCAGCCCTCAGACAGATTATGGCTACACCTTC.

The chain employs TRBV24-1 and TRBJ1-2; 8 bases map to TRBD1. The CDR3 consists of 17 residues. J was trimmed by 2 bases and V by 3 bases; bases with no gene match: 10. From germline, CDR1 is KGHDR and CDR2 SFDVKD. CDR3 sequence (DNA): TGTGCCACCAGTGATCCGACGGGGCAGGGGGCCAACTATGGCTACACCTTC. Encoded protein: CATSDPTGQGANYGYTF.

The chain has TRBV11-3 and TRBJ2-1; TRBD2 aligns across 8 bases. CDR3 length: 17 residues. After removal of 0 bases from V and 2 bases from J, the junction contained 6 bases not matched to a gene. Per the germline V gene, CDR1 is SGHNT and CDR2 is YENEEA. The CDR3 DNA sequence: TGTGCCAGCAGCTTAGACAGATTAGCGGGGACCTACAATGAGCAGTTCTTC. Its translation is CASSLDRLAGTYNEQFF.

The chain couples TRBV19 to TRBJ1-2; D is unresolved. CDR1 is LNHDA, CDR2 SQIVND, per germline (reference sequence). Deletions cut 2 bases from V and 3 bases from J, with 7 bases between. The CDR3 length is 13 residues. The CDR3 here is CASSIRVDYGYTF. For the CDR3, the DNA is TGTGCCAGTAGTATAAGAGTCGACTATGGCTACACCTTC.

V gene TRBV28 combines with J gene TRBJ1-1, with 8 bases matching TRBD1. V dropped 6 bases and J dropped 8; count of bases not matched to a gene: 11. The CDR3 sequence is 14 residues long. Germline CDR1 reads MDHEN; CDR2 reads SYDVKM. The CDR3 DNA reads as TGTGCCAGCAGCCAGGGGACAGGCCTACGAGAAGCTTTCTTT. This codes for CASSQGTGLREAFF.

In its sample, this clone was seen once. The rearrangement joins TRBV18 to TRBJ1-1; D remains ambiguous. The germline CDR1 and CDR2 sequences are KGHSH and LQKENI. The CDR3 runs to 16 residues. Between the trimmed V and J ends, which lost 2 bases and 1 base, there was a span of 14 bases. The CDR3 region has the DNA TGTGCCAGCTCACCAAAATCCTTCCGGGAGAACACTGAAGCTTTCTTT. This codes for CASSPKSFRENTEAFF. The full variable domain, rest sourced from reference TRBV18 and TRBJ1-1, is NAGVMQNPRHLVRRRGQEARLRCSPMKGHSHVYWYRQLPEEGLKFMVYLQKENIIDESGMPKERFSAEFPKEGPSILRIQQVVRGDSAAYFCASSPKSFRENTEAFFGQGTRLTVV.

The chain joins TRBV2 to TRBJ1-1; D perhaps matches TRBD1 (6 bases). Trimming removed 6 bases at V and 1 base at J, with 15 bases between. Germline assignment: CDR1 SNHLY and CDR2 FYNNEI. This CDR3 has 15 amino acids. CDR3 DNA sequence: TGTGCCAGCAGCCGGGACACCTGGCCGAACACTGAAGCTTTCTTT. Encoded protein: CASSRDTWPNTEAFF.

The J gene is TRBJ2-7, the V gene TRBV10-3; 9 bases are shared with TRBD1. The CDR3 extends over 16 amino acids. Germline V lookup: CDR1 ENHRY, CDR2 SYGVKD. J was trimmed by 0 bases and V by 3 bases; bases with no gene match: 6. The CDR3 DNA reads TGTGCCATCAGTGAAGGGGACAGGGAATACTCCTACGAGCAGTACTTC. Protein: CAISEGDREYSYEQYF.

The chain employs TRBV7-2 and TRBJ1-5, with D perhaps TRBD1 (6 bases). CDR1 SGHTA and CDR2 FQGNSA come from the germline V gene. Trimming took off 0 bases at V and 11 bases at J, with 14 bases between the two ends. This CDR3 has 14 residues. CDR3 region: CASSLAGTPMAQHF. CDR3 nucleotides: TGTGCCAGCAGCTTAGCCGGGACACCCATGGCCCAGCATTTT.

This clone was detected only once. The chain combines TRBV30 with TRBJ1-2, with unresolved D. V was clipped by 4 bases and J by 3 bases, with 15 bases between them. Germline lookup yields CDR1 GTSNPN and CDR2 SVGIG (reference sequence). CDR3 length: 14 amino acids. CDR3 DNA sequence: TGTGCCTGGACCCTCCCTAGCAGCTACTATGGCTACACCTTC. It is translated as CAWTLPSSYYGYTF.

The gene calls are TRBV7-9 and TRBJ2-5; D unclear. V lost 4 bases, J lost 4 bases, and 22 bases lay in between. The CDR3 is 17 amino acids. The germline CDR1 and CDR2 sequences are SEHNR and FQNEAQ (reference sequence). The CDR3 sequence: CASSSSILGRQRETQYF. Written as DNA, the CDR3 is TGTGCCAGCAGCTCCTCGATTCTTGGGCGCCAACGAGAGACCCAGTACTTC.

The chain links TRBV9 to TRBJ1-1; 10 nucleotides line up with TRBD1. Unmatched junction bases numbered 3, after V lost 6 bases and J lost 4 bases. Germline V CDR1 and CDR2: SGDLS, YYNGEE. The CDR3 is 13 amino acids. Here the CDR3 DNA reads TGTGCCAGCACCTGGACAGGGGGCACTGAAGCTTTCTTT. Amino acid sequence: CASTWTGGTEAFF.

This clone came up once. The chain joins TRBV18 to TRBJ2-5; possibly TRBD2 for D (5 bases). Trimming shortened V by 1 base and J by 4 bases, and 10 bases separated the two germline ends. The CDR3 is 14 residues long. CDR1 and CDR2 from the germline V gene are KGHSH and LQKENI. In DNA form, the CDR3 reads TGTGCCAGCTCACCACATCCTGAGGGAGAGACCCAGTACTTC. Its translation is CASSPHPEGETQYF.

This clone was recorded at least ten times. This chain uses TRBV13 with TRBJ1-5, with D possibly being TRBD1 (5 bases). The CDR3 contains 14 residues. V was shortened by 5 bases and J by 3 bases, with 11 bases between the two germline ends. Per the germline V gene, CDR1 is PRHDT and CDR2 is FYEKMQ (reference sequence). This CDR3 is CASSAGNPNQPQHF. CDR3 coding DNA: TGTGCCAGCAGCGCAGGGAATCCCAATCAGCCCCAGCATTTT.